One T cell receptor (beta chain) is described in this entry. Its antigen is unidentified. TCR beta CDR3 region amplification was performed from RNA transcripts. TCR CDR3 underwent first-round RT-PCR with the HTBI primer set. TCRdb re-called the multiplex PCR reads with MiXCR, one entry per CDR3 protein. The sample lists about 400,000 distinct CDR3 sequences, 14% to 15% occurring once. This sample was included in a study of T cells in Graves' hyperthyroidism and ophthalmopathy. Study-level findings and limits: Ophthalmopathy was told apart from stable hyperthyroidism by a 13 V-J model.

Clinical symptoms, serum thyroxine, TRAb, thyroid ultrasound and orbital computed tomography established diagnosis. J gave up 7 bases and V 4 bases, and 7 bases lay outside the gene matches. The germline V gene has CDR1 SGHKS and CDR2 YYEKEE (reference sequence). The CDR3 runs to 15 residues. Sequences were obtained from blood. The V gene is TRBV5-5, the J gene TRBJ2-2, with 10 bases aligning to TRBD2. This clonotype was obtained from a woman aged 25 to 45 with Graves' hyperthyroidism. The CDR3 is CASSKLAGLSGELFF. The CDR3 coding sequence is TGTGCCAGCAGCAAACTAGCGGGATTGAGCGGGGAGCTGTTTTTT.